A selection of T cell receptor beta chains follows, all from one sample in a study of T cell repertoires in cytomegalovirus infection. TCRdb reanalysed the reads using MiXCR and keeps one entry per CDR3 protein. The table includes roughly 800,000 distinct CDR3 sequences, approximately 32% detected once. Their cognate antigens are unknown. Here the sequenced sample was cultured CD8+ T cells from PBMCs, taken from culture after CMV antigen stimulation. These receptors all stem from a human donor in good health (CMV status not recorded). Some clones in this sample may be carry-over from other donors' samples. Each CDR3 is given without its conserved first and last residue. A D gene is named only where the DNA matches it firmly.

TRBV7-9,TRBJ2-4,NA,ASSQSDILAKNIQY
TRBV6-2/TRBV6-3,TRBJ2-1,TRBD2,ASSPLKGNSGGVGQF
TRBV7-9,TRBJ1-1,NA,ASSSTTIMNTKAF
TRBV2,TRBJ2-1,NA,ASSEVWVQYNEQF
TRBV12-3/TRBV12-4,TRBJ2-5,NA,ASSLIGRGDTQY
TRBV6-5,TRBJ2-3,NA,ASTGSPSTDTQY
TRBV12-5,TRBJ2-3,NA,ASGFADTQY
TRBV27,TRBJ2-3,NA,ASSTPGGMREDTQY
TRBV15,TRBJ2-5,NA,ATSPILLLSARETQY
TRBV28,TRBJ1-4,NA,ASSLQGELRNEKLF
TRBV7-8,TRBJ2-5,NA,ASSSNPRLTPQETQY
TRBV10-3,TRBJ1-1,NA,AISESTQVSEAF
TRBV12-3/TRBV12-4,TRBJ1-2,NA,ASRPLDGRGYT
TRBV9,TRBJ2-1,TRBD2,ASSVGLATYNEQF